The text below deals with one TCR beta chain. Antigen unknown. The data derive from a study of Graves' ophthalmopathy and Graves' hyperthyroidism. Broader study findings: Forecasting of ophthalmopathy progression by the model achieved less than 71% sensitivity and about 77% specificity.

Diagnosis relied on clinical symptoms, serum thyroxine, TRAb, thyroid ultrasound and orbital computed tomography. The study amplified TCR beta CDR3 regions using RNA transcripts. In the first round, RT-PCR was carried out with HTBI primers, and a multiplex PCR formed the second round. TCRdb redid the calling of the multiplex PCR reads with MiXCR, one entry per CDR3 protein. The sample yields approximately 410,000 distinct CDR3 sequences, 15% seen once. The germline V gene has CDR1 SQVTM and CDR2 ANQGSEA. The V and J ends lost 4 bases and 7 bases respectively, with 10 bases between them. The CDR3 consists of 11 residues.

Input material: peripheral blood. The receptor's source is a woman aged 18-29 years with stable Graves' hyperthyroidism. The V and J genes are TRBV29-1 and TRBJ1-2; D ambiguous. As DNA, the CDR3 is TGCAGCGTTGCCAGGAACGCTGGCTACACCTTC. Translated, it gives CSVARNAGYTF.